This T cell receptor beta chain stems from a study of T cells in Graves' hyperthyroidism and ophthalmopathy. This clonotype was seen repeatedly, ten times or more. Using RNA transcripts as the source, TCR beta CDR3 regions were amplified. An initial round of RT-PCR targeting the TCR CDR3 relied on the HTBI primer set. Each CDR3 protein gets one entry after TCRdb re-called the multiplex PCR reads with MiXCR. The table lists approximately 710,000 distinct CDR3 sequences, 15% to 20% of them singletons, with about a sixth in the top ten. The V segment lost 0 bases and the J segment 6 bases; nucleotides outside the gene matches: 6. Germline V lookup: CDR1 MNHEY, CDR2 SVGAGI. This CDR3 spans 15 amino acids.

This clonotype was sampled from a man over 45 with Graves' hyperthyroidism. J is TRBJ2-5 and V is TRBV6-5, with 8 bases that match TRBD1. Sequenced sample: blood. DNA of the CDR3: TGTGCCAGCAGTTACTCGGAAACAGGGGGAAAGACCCAGTACTTC. Its protein is CASSYSETGGKTQYF.